The 28 T cell receptor beta chains below all came from one sample that was sequenced in a study of blood T cell repertoires in COVID-19. The repertoire was sequenced with immunoSEQ multiplex PCR; TCRdb's copy has only in-frame clones and lacks some. The sample has a few hundred thousand clones; about 88% are singletons. The sample comprised PBMCs or T cells enriched from blood (not recorded which). The receptors were sampled from a man aged 30-40 years with acute COVID-19.

Regarding this clone: The junction differs from germline at one of its ends, possibly a read error. The chain is built from TRBV7-7 and TRBJ2-2, with 7 bases identical to TRBD1. Looked up from germline, CDR1 is SSHAT and CDR2 is FNYEAQ (reference sequence). This CDR3 spans 14 amino acids. CDR3 sequence (DNA): TGTGCTAGCAGCTCGTTACAGGGGACCGGGGAGCTGTTTTTT. Its translation is CASSSLQGTGELFF.

CDR3 in DNA: TGTGCCAGCAGCCTCCCAAGACTGAGTCACTCTGGAAACACCATATATTTT. This codes for CASSLPRLSHSGNTIYF. V is TRBV3-1 (or the pseudogene TRBV3-2) and J is TRBJ1-3; D not resolved. Trimming removed 4 bases from V and 0 bases from J, with 16 bases in between. The CDR3 has 17 residues. Per the germline V gene, CDR1 is LGHDT and CDR2 is YNNKEL (reference sequence).

This chain connects TRBV6-5 to TRBJ1-2; D not certain. V lost 5 bases to trimming and J lost 7 bases, with 17 bases between them. The length of the CDR3 is 14 residues. In germline, CDR1 is MNHEY, CDR2 SVGAGI. In DNA, the CDR3 is TGTGCCAGCAGTATACAAAAGTCCATCTCTGGCTACACCTTC. It translates to CASSIQKSISGYTF.

CDR3 coding DNA: TGTGCCAGCACCCCGGAGGGGGGGACCGGGAATGAAAAACTGTTTTTT. Its protein product is CASTPEGGTGNEKLFF. The chain links TRBV6-2 or TRBV6-3 to TRBJ1-4, with a weak D call TRBD1 (6 bases). The V end lost 7 bases, the J end lost 5 bases, and 20 bases lay between the germline ends. The CDR3 sequence is 16 residues long. Germline V lookup: CDR1 MNHEY, CDR2 SVGEGT.

The chain employs TRBV27 and TRBJ2-2; 11 bases are shared with TRBD2. Trimming removed 3 bases from V and 3 bases from J; junction bases left unmatched: 12. This CDR3 contains 19 residues. CDR1 MNHEY and CDR2 SMNVEV come from the germline V gene (reference sequence). CDR3 region: CASSFSRTSGLRDTGELFF. The CDR3 nucleotides read TGTGCCAGCAGTTTCTCACGGACTAGCGGGCTCAGGGACACCGGGGAGCTGTTTTTT.

V usage is TRBV11-2 and J usage is TRBJ1-4, with unresolved D. The CDR3 is 15 amino acids. V shed 1 base and J shed 4 bases, with 10 bases lying between them. In germline, CDR1 is SGHAT, CDR2 FQNNGV. The CDR3 coding sequence is TGTGCCAGCAGCTTAGCCGGCGGCCTTAATGAAAAACTGTTTTTT. Translation: CASSLAGGLNEKLFF.

V usage is TRBV7-9 and J usage is TRBJ1-1; no definite D call. The ends were cut back, 7 bases at V and 3 bases at J, with 9 bases in the middle. CDR3 size: 12 residues. The V gene's germline CDR1 is SEHNR and CDR2 FQNEAQ (reference sequence). CDR3: CASTEVDTEAFF. CDR3 coding DNA: TGTGCCAGCACAGAGGTTGACACTGAAGCTTTCTTT. Filled out from reference TRBV7-9 and TRBJ1-1, the complete variable domain reads DTGVSQNPRHKITKRGQNVTFRCDPISEHNRLYWYRQTLGQGPEFLTYFQNEAQLEKSRLLSDRFSAERPKGSFSTLEIQRTEQGDSAMYLCASTEVDTEAFFGQGTRLTVV.

This clone was counted between two and nine times. This chain joins TRBV7-6 and TRBJ1-2, with 9 nucleotides matching TRBD1. This CDR3 spans 14 amino acids. J was trimmed by 8 bases and V by 4 bases; bases with no gene match: 8. Germline loops: CDR1 SGHVS, CDR2 FNYEAQ. CDR3 residues: CASSSLTGGWGYTF. In DNA, the CDR3 is TGTGCCAGCAGCTCCCTTACAGGGGGCTGGGGCTACACCTTC.

The chain recombines TRBV28 with TRBJ1-5, with 7 bases that match TRBD1. The ends lost 7 bases at V and 3 bases at J; junction bases unmatched: 6. CDR1 is MDHEN, CDR2 SYDVKM, per germline. CDR3 size: 14 residues. CDR3 in amino acids: CASTKGQFNQPQHF. The DNA for the CDR3 is TGTGCCAGCACCAAGGGACAGTTCAATCAGCCCCAGCATTTT. Full variable domain (remainder filled in from reference TRBV28 and TRBJ1-5): DVKVTQSSRYLVKRTGEKVFLECVQDMDHENMFWYRQDPGLGLRLIYFSYDVKMKEKGDIPEGYSVSREKKERFSLILESASTNQTSMYLCASTKGQFNQPQHFGDGTRLSIL.

The V call is TRBV9, the J call TRBJ2-2, with a tentative D call TRBD1 (6 bases). This CDR3 comprises 18 residues. CDR1 SGDLS and CDR2 YYNGEE come from the germline V gene. V was clipped by 0 bases and J by 1 base, with 16 bases between them. The CDR3: CASSVGQGRIGNTGELFF. The CDR3 DNA reads TGTGCCAGCAGCGTAGGGCAGGGGCGCATCGGGAACACCGGGGAGCTGTTTTTT.

This sequence joins TRBV5-4 and TRBJ2-3; 8 nucleotides match TRBD2. With 0 bases clipped from V and 2 bases from J, the junction kept 2 bases outside the gene matches. Germline V CDR1 and CDR2: SGHNT, YYREEE (reference sequence). This CDR3 has 15 amino acids. The CDR3 coding sequence is TGTGCCAGCAGCTTGGGGGGACTAGACACAGATACGCAGTATTTT. Residues: CASSLGGLDTDTQYF.

The chain employs TRBV6-1 and TRBJ2-1; perhaps TRBD2 as D (6 bases). Germline values: CDR1 MNHNS, CDR2 SASEGT. The CDR3 is 15 amino acids. V was shortened by 2 bases and J by 6 bases, with 14 bases between the two germline ends. This CDR3 reads CASSERRLVPNEQFF. As DNA, the CDR3 is TGTGCCAGCAGTGAAAGGAGACTAGTTCCCAATGAGCAGTTCTTC.

This clone was seen only once. The V call is TRBV10-1, the J call TRBJ1-4; 7 positions match TRBD1. V dropped 6 bases and J dropped 6; count of bases not matched to a gene: 4. Germline V gene sequence: CDR1 WNHNN, CDR2 SYGVQD (reference sequence). The CDR3 is 13 amino acids. Written as DNA, the CDR3 is TGCGCCAGCAGCCGGGACAGATATGAAAAACTGTTTTTT. It yields the protein CASSRDRYEKLFF.

The chain is built from TRBV6-5 and TRBJ1-1, with TRBD1 identical over 8 bases. Germline lookup yields CDR1 MNHEY and CDR2 SVGAGI. This CDR3 is 16 amino acids long. V was pared by 3 bases and J by 1 base, with 7 bases of the junction left unmatched. The CDR3 loop reads CASSYLRGRGNTEAFF. In DNA, the CDR3 is TGTGCCAGCAGTTATCTCAGGGGGCGAGGGAACACTGAAGCTTTCTTT.

The V and J genes are TRBV10-2 and TRBJ1-1; 8 positions match TRBD1. Germline CDR1 is WSHSY and CDR2 is SAAADI. The CDR3 is made up of 14 amino acids. J gave up 0 bases and V 6 bases, and 3 bases lay outside the gene matches. The CDR3 here is CASSGQGLNTEAFF. The CDR3 bases are TGCGCCAGCAGCGGACAGGGCTTGAACACTGAAGCTTTCTTT.

The rearrangement links TRBV3-1 (or the pseudogene TRBV3-2) to TRBJ1-5, with 8 nucleotides matching TRBD1. CDR3 length: 13 amino acids. Trimming removed 2 bases from V and 11 bases from J; junction bases left unmatched: 5. Germline CDR1 reads LGHDT; CDR2 reads YNNKEL (reference sequence). CDR3 sequence (DNA): TGTGCCAGCAGCCAACGACAGGGGCAGGCCCAGCATTTT. Translation: CASSQRQGQAQHF.

This chain connects TRBV12-3 or TRBV12-4 to TRBJ1-2, with D uncertain. V shed 1 base and J shed 4 bases, with 7 bases lying between them. This CDR3 spans 13 amino acids. The CDR3 DNA reads as TGTGCCAGCAGTTTAGGGGCAGCCTATGGCTACACCTTC. Its protein product is CASSLGAAYGYTF.

This clone showed up just a few times. The chain is built from TRBV28 and TRBJ1-2, with TRBD1 matching 8 bases. The CDR3 is 16 amino acids. CDR1 and CDR2 from the germline V gene are MDHEN and SYDVKM. J gave up 5 bases and V 6 bases, and 14 bases lay outside the gene matches. This CDR3 reads CASRRIGQGVGYGYTF. CDR3 nucleotide sequence: TGTGCCAGCAGACGTATCGGACAGGGTGTTGGGTATGGCTACACCTTC.

This clone appeared a few times. V gene TRBV30 combines with J gene TRBJ1-3, with D maybe TRBD1 (6 bases). Germline assignment: CDR1 GTSNPN and CDR2 SVGIG (reference sequence). The CDR3 totals 13 residues. Trimming removed 4 bases from V and 4 bases from J, with 11 bases in between. The chain's CDR3 is CAWTQGLGNTIYF. The CDR3 DNA sequence: TGTGCCTGGACCCAGGGGCTAGGAAACACCATATATTTT.

The rearrangement uses TRBV5-1 and TRBJ1-2; 8 bases align to TRBD1. Germline trimming cut 4 bases from V and 8 bases from J; bases unmatched to any gene: 7. The CDR3 runs to 13 residues. Germline V gene sequence: CDR1 SGHRS, CDR2 YFSETQ. The CDR3 loop reads CASSLDRANGYTF. In DNA, the CDR3 is TGCGCCAGCAGCCTGGACAGGGCAAACGGCTACACCTTC. The full variable domain, in which reference TRBV5-1 and TRBJ1-2 provide the parts outside the CDR3, is KAGVTQTPRYLIKTRGQQVTLSCSPISGHRSVSWYQQTPGQGLQFLFEYFSETQRNKGNFPGRFSGRQFSNSRSEMNVSTLELGDSALYLCASSLDRANGYTFGSGTRLTVV.

The chain uses TRBV5-1 and TRBJ1-4, with 7 bases lining up with TRBD1. The germline V gene encodes CDR1 SGHRS and CDR2 YFSETQ. V shed 5 bases and J 4 bases; nucleotides not matched to a gene: 8. This CDR3 is 15 amino acids long. For the CDR3, the DNA is TGCGCCAGCAGACCGACCGGGACAGTTAATGAAAAACTGTTTTTT. Amino acid sequence: CASRPTGTVNEKLFF.

This clone was counted between two and nine times. This chain connects TRBV27 to TRBJ1-5; D gene unclear. V lost 1 base, J lost 5 bases, and 9 bases lay in between. Germline lookup yields CDR1 MNHEY and CDR2 SMNVEV (reference sequence). The length of the CDR3 is 14 residues. CDR3 sequence reads: CASSLFRGDQPQHF. As DNA, the CDR3 is TGTGCCAGCAGTTTATTCCGAGGCGATCAGCCCCAGCATTTT.

This clone was seen once. J is TRBJ1-1 and V is TRBV3-1 (or the pseudogene TRBV3-2), with TRBD1 matching 8 bases. The CDR3 covers 15 residues. Germline CDR1 reads LGHDT; CDR2 reads YNNKEL (reference sequence). Losses at the gene ends were 4 bases for V and 0 bases for J; bases not matched to a gene: 4. Written as DNA, the CDR3 is TGTGCCAGCAGCCCCCGGGACAGGTTGAACACTGAAGCTTTCTTT. Its translation is CASSPRDRLNTEAFF.

The chain joins TRBV7-2 to TRBJ1-4; D gene unclear. The ends were cut back, 5 bases at V and 4 bases at J, with 11 bases in the middle. The length of the CDR3 is 14 residues. Germline CDR1 and CDR2: SGHTA and FQGNSA. DNA for the CDR3: TGTGCCAGCAGCGAGCAAGCCTTTAATGAAAAACTGTTTTTT. Encoded protein: CASSEQAFNEKLFF.

J is TRBJ1-3 and V is TRBV6-6; 7 bases map to TRBD1. CDR1 MNHNY and CDR2 SVGAGI come from the germline V gene (reference sequence). With V trimmed by 2 bases and J by 0 bases, 4 bases remained unmatched. The CDR3 has 16 residues. In DNA, the CDR3 is TGTGCCAGCAGTTACGGTTCAGGGGGCTCTGGAAACACCATATATTTT. Its translation is CASSYGSGGSGNTIYF.

This clone came up once. The chain recombines TRBV14 with TRBJ1-2; 10 bases map to TRBD1. Germline V lookup: CDR1 SGHDN, CDR2 FVKESK. This CDR3 has 16 amino acids. The J segment lost 2 bases and the V segment lost 3 bases, leaving 6 bases of the junction unmatched. The CDR3 protein is CASSHPPGQGNYGYTF. In DNA, the CDR3 is TGTGCCAGCAGCCATCCCCCGGGACAGGGGAACTATGGCTACACCTTC.

In this sample, this clone turned up a few times. The rearrangement joins TRBV3-1 (or the pseudogene TRBV3-2) to TRBJ2-2; 8 nucleotides align to TRBD1. The CDR3 loop spans 15 amino acids. CDR1 and CDR2 from the germline V gene are LGHDT and YNNKEL (reference sequence). The J segment lost 9 bases and the V segment lost 4 bases, leaving 10 bases of the junction unmatched. CDR3 amino acids: CASSLRDRLYRELFF. CDR3 nucleotide sequence: TGTGCCAGCAGCCTTCGGGACAGGCTTTACCGGGAGCTGTTTTTT.

The rearrangement links TRBV6-5 to TRBJ2-7; D is uncertain. V lost 5 bases, J lost 0 bases, and 14 bases lay in between. Germline values: CDR1 MNHEY, CDR2 SVGAGI. CDR3 size: 15 residues. CDR3 in amino acids: CASSREKLSSYEQYV. The CDR3 DNA reads TGTGCCAGCAGTAGAGAGAAACTAAGCTCCTACGAGCAGTACGTC.